The 22 T cell receptor beta chains below were found in one sample sequenced in a study of T cells in Graves' hyperthyroidism and ophthalmopathy. TCR beta CDR3 regions were amplified from RNA transcripts. HTBI primers drove first-round RT-PCR of the TCR CDR3. TCRdb reprocessed the multiplex PCR reads via MiXCR and lists one record per CDR3 protein. The sample consists of roughly 380,000 distinct CDR3 sequences, roughly an eighth of them appearing once. Sequences were obtained from blood. These receptors were taken from a young woman with Graves' hyperthyroidism.

This clonotype has at least ten counts. V usage is TRBV7-8 and J usage is TRBJ1-1; D remains ambiguous. The CDR3 consists of 16 residues. The V gene's germline CDR1 is SGHVS and CDR2 FQNEAQ. V was clipped by 5 bases and J by 1 base, with 17 bases between them. CDR3 amino acids: CASSPRSRGGNTEAFF. Here the CDR3 DNA reads TGTGCCAGCAGCCCGCGTTCCCGAGGCGGGAACACTGAAGCTTTCTTT.

The chain uses TRBV7-9 and TRBJ2-4; D is ambiguous. The CDR3 is 14 amino acids. Trimming cost V 5 bases and J 1 base, with 9 bases left between them. Germline V gene sequence: CDR1 SEHNR, CDR2 FQNEAQ (reference sequence). The CDR3 spells CASSISGAKNIQYF. DNA of the CDR3: TGTGCCAGCAGCATCAGTGGGGCCAAAAACATTCAGTACTTC.

This clonotype was recorded at least ten times. The chain carries TRBV28 and TRBJ2-3; tentatively, D is TRBD2 (5 bases). Trimming removed 2 bases from V and 5 bases from J, with 8 bases in between. Germline-derived CDR1 and CDR2 are MDHEN and SYDVKM. The CDR3 has 13 residues. This CDR3 reads CASSLNGEDTQYF. CDR3 DNA sequence: TGTGCCAGCAGTTTAAACGGGGAAGATACGCAGTATTTT.

This clonotype was observed many times. The V and J genes are TRBV2 and TRBJ2-5; possible D gene TRBD2, 6 bases. This CDR3 comprises 14 residues. Germline V gives CDR1 SNHLY, CDR2 FYNNEI. V was shortened by 1 base and J by 5 bases, with 11 bases between the two germline ends. CDR3 residues: CASSEGRDFETQYF. The CDR3 DNA follows: TGTGCCAGCAGTGAAGGGAGGGACTTCGAGACCCAGTACTTC.

This clonotype was picked up many times. The chain carries TRBV2 and TRBJ1-6, with 7 bases aligning to TRBD1. The V gene end was trimmed by 9 bases and the J gene end by 9 bases; junction bases not matched to a gene: 11. Germline loops: CDR1 SNHLY, CDR2 FYNNEI. The CDR3 extends over 14 amino acids. The CDR3 DNA reads TGTGCCAGTTGGGAGCAGGGGGAAGGTTCACCCCTCCACTTT. Protein product: CASWEQGEGSPLHF.

There are many counts of this clonotype. V is TRBV10-3 and J is TRBJ1-6; D gene ambiguous. The germline V gene has CDR1 ENHRY and CDR2 SYGVKD. The V end was cut by 10 bases, the J end by 5 bases, with 12 bases between. The CDR3 sequence is 13 residues long. CDR3 protein: CATRPLNNSPLHF. DNA of the CDR3: TGTGCCACCAGACCGCTCAATAATTCACCCCTCCACTTT.

This clonotype was seen more than once but under ten times. The rearrangement joins TRBV18 to TRBJ1-5; D uncertain. The CDR3 is made up of 16 amino acids. Germline V gene sequence: CDR1 KGHSH, CDR2 LQKENI. V shed 3 bases and J shed 4 bases, with 16 bases lying between them. CDR3 nucleotide sequence: TGTGCCAGCTCACCTTCACCCTCGACTGTTAATCAGCCCCAGCATTTT. Translation gives CASSPSPSTVNQPQHF.

This clonotype was observed at least ten times. CDR3: CASRSSGYEQYF. CDR3 bases: TGTGCCAGCAGGTCTAGCGGCTACGAGCAGTACTTC. The J gene is TRBJ2-7, the V gene TRBV28; TRBD2 matches at 7 bases. The CDR3 is made up of 12 amino acids. J lost 3 bases, V lost 6 bases, and 2 bases had no gene match. The germline V gene encodes CDR1 MDHEN and CDR2 SYDVKM.

In its sample, this clonotype was seen a few times. A much larger clone differs from this one at a single base, so this may be a read error. The V gene is TRBV28, the J gene TRBJ2-1; 7 bases fit TRBD2. This CDR3 is 18 amino acids long. Germline assignment: CDR1 MDHEN and CDR2 SYDVKM. CDR3 in amino acids: CASSTTEIAGSVYNEQLF. CDR3 nucleotides: TGTGCCAGCAGTACAACCGAGATAGCGGGTAGCGTCTACAATGAGCAGCTCTTC.

This clonotype was seen repeatedly, ten times or more. This sequence joins TRBV4-1 and TRBJ2-7; D is perhaps TRBD1 (5 bases). Germline lookup yields CDR1 MGHRA and CDR2 YSYEKL. V lost 1 base, J lost 9 bases, and 22 bases lay in between. The CDR3 sequence is 16 residues long. The chain's CDR3 is CASSQGSAAALGLQYF. The DNA of the CDR3 is TGCGCCAGCAGCCAAGGGTCGGCCGCAGCTCTGGGGCTGCAGTACTTC.

Ten or more counts support this clonotype. The rearrangement uses TRBV10-3 and TRBJ1-2, with a possible D match to TRBD1 (5 bases). This CDR3 has 13 residues. Germline CDR1 ENHRY, CDR2 SYGVKD. V gave up 2 bases and J gave up 5 bases, with 9 bases separating them. The CDR3 DNA reads TGTGCCATCAGTGAGCAGGAGGGGTATGGCTACACCTTC. Amino acids: CAISEQEGYGYTF.

In its sample, this clonotype was seen once. One end of the junction varies from germline; a read error may be responsible. The rearrangement links TRBV11-2 to TRBJ2-7, with 10 bases lining up with TRBD1. The CDR3 length is 14 residues. In germline, CDR1 is SGHAT, CDR2 FQNNGV. The CDR3 DNA is TGTGCCAGCAGCTTTGAGACAGGGGGCTACGAGCAGTGCTTC. Its translation: CASSFETGGYEQCF.

This clonotype showed up just a few times. The chain recombines TRBV11-2 with TRBJ2-3; a possible D gene is TRBD2 (6 bases). The V end was cut by 5 bases, the J end by 2 bases, with 17 bases between. The CDR3 totals 16 residues. Germline CDR1 reads SGHAT; CDR2 reads FQNNGV. CDR3 sequence (DNA): TGTGCCAGCAGCCCCGGAGGGGCCACGCACACAGATACGCAGTATTTT. Amino acid sequence: CASSPGGATHTDTQYF.

The chain couples TRBV10-3 to TRBJ2-6; D remains ambiguous. Trimming stripped 2 bases from V and 2 bases from J, with 4 bases between. CDR3 length: 14 amino acids. Germline V gene data show CDR1 as ENHRY and CDR2 as SYGVKD. CDR3 residues: CAISEGTGANVLTF. The CDR3 DNA reads as TGTGCCATCAGTGAGGGGACTGGGGCCAACGTCCTGACTTTC.

This clonotype was seen only a few times. This chain connects TRBV30 to TRBJ2-1, with D maybe TRBD2 (5 bases). The CDR3 contains 13 residues. The V and J ends lost 5 bases and 4 bases respectively, with 12 bases between them. CDR1 is GTSNPN and CDR2 is SVGIG in the germline V gene (reference sequence). The CDR3 DNA is TGTGCCTGGTTGGGCGGGTCTTACAATGAGCAGTTCTTC. It specifies CAWLGGSYNEQFF.

The rearrangement joins TRBV5-1 to TRBJ1-1; no clear D. V dropped 0 bases and J dropped 2 bases, with 14 bases sitting between them. Germline V gene lookup returns CDR1 SGHRS and CDR2 YFSETQ. The CDR3 sequence is 16 residues long. CDR3 protein: CASSLAPGRQNTEAFF. Here the CDR3 DNA reads TGCGCCAGCAGCTTGGCACCAGGCCGGCAAAACACTGAAGCTTTCTTT.

This clonotype was picked up many times. This sequence joins TRBV2 and TRBJ1-1; no definite D call. The CDR3 sequence is 14 residues long. Trimming pared 0 bases from V and 8 bases from J, leaving 13 bases between. Germline lookup yields CDR1 SNHLY and CDR2 FYNNEI. This CDR3 reads CASSEAAGLSEAFF. The CDR3 DNA sequence: TGTGCCAGCAGTGAAGCAGCGGGGTTGTCGGAAGCTTTCTTT. The full variable domain, rest sourced from reference TRBV2 and TRBJ1-1, is EPEVTQTPSHQVTQMGQEVILRCVPISNHLYFYWYRQILGQKVEFLVSFYNNEISEKSEIFDDQFSVERPDGSNFTLKIRSTKLEDSAMYFCASSEAAGLSEAFFGQGTRLTVV.

This clonotype has ten or more counts. The rearrangement links TRBV20-1 to TRBJ2-3; the D call may be TRBD1 or TRBD2 (6 bases each). V lost 3 bases and J 4 bases, leaving 17 bases between the germline ends. From germline, CDR1 is DFQATT and CDR2 SNEGSKA (reference sequence). The CDR3 runs to 15 residues. CDR3 protein: CSASAVLGGSDTQYF. DNA of the CDR3: TGCAGTGCTAGCGCTGTCTTGGGGGGCTCAGATACGCAGTATTTT.

This clonotype was detected ten times or more. The J gene is TRBJ2-7, the V gene TRBV12-3 or TRBV12-4; no firm D call. The CDR3 loop spans 12 amino acids. V dropped 6 bases and J dropped 0 bases, with 6 bases sitting between them. This CDR3 is CASSPDSYEQYF. As DNA, the CDR3 is TGTGCCAGCAGCCCAGACTCCTACGAGCAGTACTTC.

This clonotype was seen repeatedly, ten times or more. V and J are TRBV28 and TRBJ1-6; D is unresolved. Looked up from germline, CDR1 is MDHEN and CDR2 is SYDVKM. The CDR3 length is 15 residues. V dropped 3 bases and J dropped 4 bases, with 10 bases sitting between them. In DNA form, the CDR3 reads TGTGCCAGCAGTTTGGGCCGGCAGTATAATTCACCCCTCCACTTT. Protein: CASSLGRQYNSPLHF.

This clonotype showed up just a few times. The rearrangement joins TRBV9 to TRBJ2-1, with 9 bases that match TRBD2. Germline assignment: CDR1 SGDLS and CDR2 YYNGEE. The CDR3 consists of 16 residues. Trimming removed 1 base from V and 0 bases from J; junction bases left unmatched: 2. The CDR3 nucleotides read TGTGCCAGCAGCGTAACTAGCGGGCGCTCCTACAATGAGCAGTTCTTC. As protein: CASSVTSGRSYNEQFF.

The sample holds many counts of this clonotype. The V call is TRBV2, the J call TRBJ1-2; D ambiguous. The CDR3 length is 14 residues. Germline V CDR1 and CDR2: SNHLY, FYNNEI. V was pared by 6 bases and J by 3 bases, with 14 bases between. The CDR3 loop is CASSDPRTYYGYTF. The CDR3 bases are TGTGCCAGCAGCGACCCTAGGACGTACTATGGCTACACCTTC.